This T cell receptor beta chain was obtained from a study of cytomegalovirus exposure and HLA in healthy donors. Germline V gene data show CDR1 as MNHNY and CDR2 as SVGAGI (reference sequence). The CDR3 length is 15 residues. Trimming removed 5 bases from V and 4 bases from J; junction bases left unmatched: 8. This clone turned up a few times. Participants comprised healthy donors of bone marrow. PCR involved 60 Vbeta and 13 Jbeta primers. The data were produced by immunoSEQ multiplex PCR, yet TCRdb's version contains in-frame clones alone and is incomplete. The table shows over 150,000 clones, with about 80% occurring only once.

Sequencing used PBMCs. The source is a woman aged 25 to 45 in good health and CMV-seronegative. The V and J genes are TRBV6-6 and TRBJ2-1, with TRBD1 identical over 7 bases. Here the CDR3 DNA reads TGTGCCAGCAGTACGACAGGGACCCTTTACAATGAGCAGTTCTTC. Protein sequence: CASSTTGTLYNEQFF.